The T cell receptor beta chain under discussion was sequenced for a study of T cell repertoires in cytomegalovirus infection. TCRdb called the reads again in MiXCR, with one record for every CDR3 protein. Of tens of thousands of distinct CDR3 sequences in the sample, 3% to 4.5% were seen once. This CDR3 region has 13 residues. Trimming removed 4 bases from V and 2 bases from J, with 6 bases in between. The germline gives CDR1 SGHTA, CDR2 FQGNSA. This clonotype occurred many times. Sequences were obtained from PBMCs. The rearrangement joins TRBV7-2 to TRBJ2-1, with D uncertain. The receptor was derived from a human donor in good health (CMV status not recorded). Some clones in this sample may be carry-over from other donors' samples. The CDR3 region has the DNA TGTGCCAGCAGCTGGACGACCTACAATGAGCAGTTCTTC. Amino acid sequence: CASSWTTYNEQFF.